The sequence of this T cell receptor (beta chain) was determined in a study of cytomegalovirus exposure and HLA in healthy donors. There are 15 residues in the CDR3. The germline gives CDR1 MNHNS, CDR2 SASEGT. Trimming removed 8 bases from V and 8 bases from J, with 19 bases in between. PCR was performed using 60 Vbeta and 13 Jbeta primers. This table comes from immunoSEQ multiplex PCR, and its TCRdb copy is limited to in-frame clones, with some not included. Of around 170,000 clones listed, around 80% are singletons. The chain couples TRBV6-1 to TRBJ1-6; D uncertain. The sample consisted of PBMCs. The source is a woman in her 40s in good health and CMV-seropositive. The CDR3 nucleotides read TGTGCCAGCGTCGCCTCATTGTTGGCCCATTCACCCCTCCACTTT. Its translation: CASVASLLAHSPLHF.